This passage covers 23 T cell receptor beta chains from one sample sequenced in a study of post-analysis software for immune sequencing data. General study points: TRBV5-6, TRBV5-1 and TRBV20-1 were among a few TRBV segments more frequent in patients than controls.

Built from TCR beta cDNA, the libraries had unique molecular identifiers in them. TCRdb re-called the PCR reads through MiXCR, storing one row per CDR3 protein. The sample has some 890,000 distinct CDR3 sequences; roughly 58% are singletons. Their antigens remain unidentified. The sequencing input was blood. These receptor sequences come from a girl under 18 with multiple sclerosis.

The chain has TRBV30 and TRBJ2-7, with TRBD1 identical over 10 bases. Trimming at V came to 2 bases and at J to 10 bases, leaving 8 bases not matched to a gene. CDR1 and CDR2 (germline): GTSNPN, SVGIG (reference sequence). The CDR3 loop spans 13 amino acids. This CDR3 is CAWSSGQGLAQYF. The CDR3 DNA reads as TGTGCCTGGAGTTCGGGACAGGGGTTGGCCCAGTACTTC.

The chain links TRBV29-1 to TRBJ2-7; D is possibly TRBD1 or TRBD2 (5 bases each). The length of the CDR3 is 14 residues. V lost 8 bases, J lost 7 bases, and 24 bases lay in between. Germline lookup yields CDR1 SQVTM and CDR2 ANQGSEA. The DNA of the CDR3 is TGCAGCCTCCTGACTACCGGGACCCTCAATGAGCAGTACTTC. Protein sequence: CSLLTTGTLNEQYF.

The V call is TRBV25-1, the J call TRBJ2-3, with D hard to call. Germline CDR1 is MGHDK and CDR2 is SYGVNS. This CDR3 contains 14 residues. V was shortened by 4 bases and J by 0 bases, with 8 bases between the two germline ends. CDR3 sequence (DNA): TGTGCCAGCAGTGCCCCAGTTAGCACAGATACGCAGTATTTT. Its protein product is CASSAPVSTDTQYF.

A few counts support this clonotype. The rearrangement links TRBV29-1 to TRBJ2-7, with D perhaps given as TRBD1 or TRBD2 (5 bases each). V lost 4 bases and J lost 2, with 9 bases in between. The CDR3 covers 12 residues. Germline values: CDR1 SQVTM, CDR2 ANQGSEA. The CDR3 nucleotides read TGCAGCGTTGGGGGGAGCCCCTACGAGCAGTACTTC. Its translation is CSVGGSPYEQYF.

This clonotype has just one count. The chain is built from TRBV5-1 and TRBJ2-5; 9 bases fit TRBD2. CDR3 size: 14 residues. With V trimmed by 0 bases and J by 10 bases, 7 bases remained unmatched. CDR1 is SGHRS, CDR2 YFSETQ, per germline. The CDR3 loop is CASSLETSGSDQYF. The CDR3 nucleotides are TGCGCCAGCAGCTTGGAGACTAGCGGATCGGACCAGTACTTC. Drawing the rest from reference TRBV5-1 and TRBJ2-5, the complete variable domain is KAGVTQTPRYLIKTRGQQVTLSCSPISGHRSVSWYQQTPGQGLQFLFEYFSETQRNKGNFPGRFSGRQFSNSRSEMNVSTLELGDSALYLCASSLETSGSDQYFGPGTRLLVL.

The chain employs TRBV20-1 and TRBJ2-1; a weak D match, TRBD1 (6 bases). The V end was cut by 2 bases, the J end by 0 bases, with 11 bases between. This CDR3 is built from 15 residues. Germline assignment: CDR1 DFQATT and CDR2 SNEGSKA (reference sequence). CDR3 nucleotides: TGCAGTGCTAGATGGCACAGGGTCTCCTACAATGAGCAGTTCTTC. This codes for CSARWHRVSYNEQFF.

The rearrangement links TRBV6-1 to TRBJ1-2; D perhaps matches TRBD1 (5 bases). The CDR3 is 13 amino acids. Deletions cut 7 bases from V and 2 bases from J, with 11 bases between. The germline CDR1 and CDR2 sequences are MNHNS and SASEGT. The chain's CDR3 is CASNPTENYGYTF. CDR3 nucleotide sequence: TGTGCCAGCAACCCGACAGAAAACTATGGCTACACCTTC.

This clonotype has only a few counts. The CDR3 here is CASSEYRQIRYEQYF. The CDR3 DNA reads TGCGCCAGCAGTGAGTATCGGCAGATACGCTACGAGCAGTACTTC. This chain joins TRBV10-2 and TRBJ2-7, with D unclear. The CDR3 is 15 amino acids. Trimming took 1 base from V and 3 from J, leaving 13 bases between them. CDR1 and CDR2 from the germline V gene are WSHSY and SAAADI.

The chain employs TRBV6-5 and TRBJ2-1; 9 nucleotides match TRBD2. The CDR3 covers 14 residues. V dropped 7 bases and J dropped 3; count of bases not matched to a gene: 4. Germline loops: CDR1 MNHEY, CDR2 SVGAGI. CDR3 amino acids: CASTETSGYNEQFF. In DNA, the CDR3 is TGTGCCAGCACGGAGACTAGCGGCTACAATGAGCAGTTCTTC.

This clonotype appeared a few times. CDR3: CASSLLAGGDTEAFF. The CDR3 nucleotides read TGTGCCAGCAGTTTGTTGGCAGGGGGGGACACTGAAGCTTTCTTT. The chain joins TRBV12-3 or TRBV12-4 to TRBJ1-1; 7 nucleotides line up with TRBD1. V lost 3 bases and J lost 3; bases outside the gene matches: 7. CDR3 length: 15 amino acids.

The chain is built from TRBV29-1 and TRBJ2-7, with 10 bases that match TRBD1. The J call may be faulty, since TRBJ2-5 better matches the DNA end. CDR1 and CDR2 (germline): SQVTM, ANQGSEA. The CDR3 consists of 17 residues. CDR3 in DNA: TGCAGCGTTCGACTTCTTACCGGGACAGGGGACGGGGAGACCCAGTACTTC. Residues: CSVRLLTGTGDGETQYF.

The chain combines TRBV30 with TRBJ2-7, with D unclear. V was pared by 0 bases and J by 4 bases, with 7 bases between. The V gene's germline CDR1 is GTSNPN and CDR2 SVGIG (reference sequence). The CDR3 length is 12 residues. The CDR3 spells CAWSVSGYEQYF. CDR3 coding DNA: TGTGCCTGGAGTGTCTCGGGTTACGAGCAGTACTTC.

The gene calls are TRBV12-3 or TRBV12-4 and TRBJ1-6; D ambiguous. Trimming removed 5 bases at V and 7 bases at J, with 9 bases between. The CDR3 consists of 13 residues. CDR3 protein: CASSPRGNSPLHF. As DNA, the CDR3 is TGTGCCAGCAGTCCCCGGGGAAATTCACCCCTCCACTTT.

This clonotype has more than one count but fewer than ten. V gene TRBV9 combines with J gene TRBJ2-7; 9 nucleotides align to TRBD1. Germline V lookup: CDR1 SGDLS, CDR2 YYNGEE. CDR3 length: 16 residues. The ends lost 0 bases at V and 1 base at J; junction bases unmatched: 5. CDR3 coding DNA: TGTGCCAGCAGCGTAGAAGTGGGACAGGGATCCTACGAGCAGTACTTC. Translation gives CASSVEVGQGSYEQYF. The variable domain in full, with the rest retrieved from reference TRBV9 and TRBJ2-7, is DSGVTQTPKHLITATGQRVTLRCSPRSGDLSVYWYQQSLDQGLQFLIQYYNGEERAKGNILERFSAQQFPDLHSELNLSSLELGDSALYFCASSVEVGQGSYEQYFGPGTRLTVT.

The V and J genes are TRBV12-3 or TRBV12-4 and TRBJ2-1; 10 nucleotides match TRBD2. V dropped 8 bases and J dropped 7; count of bases not matched to a gene: 20. The CDR3 runs to 18 residues. CDR3 loop: CASGSDRQLAGSKNEQFF. In DNA, the CDR3 is TGTGCCAGCGGGTCGGACCGACAACTAGCGGGATCAAAAAATGAGCAGTTCTTC.

The CDR3 sequence is CASSQEPASLEQYF. In DNA, the CDR3 is TGTGCCAGCAGCCAGGAACCGGCCTCCCTAGAGCAGTACTTC. The V call is TRBV3-1, the J call TRBJ2-7; no definite D call. The CDR3 consists of 14 residues. V was clipped by 3 bases and J by 7 bases, with 16 bases between them. The germline V gene has CDR1 LGHDT and CDR2 YNNKEL (reference sequence).

The chain couples TRBV5-1 to TRBJ1-5; D is ambiguous. Between the trimmed V and J ends, which lost 0 bases and 4 bases, there was a span of 5 bases. Germline V gene lookup returns CDR1 SGHRS and CDR2 YFSETQ. The CDR3 is made up of 13 amino acids. In nucleotides, the CDR3 is TGCGCCAGCAGCTTGGATGATAATCAGCCCCAGCATTTT. As protein: CASSLDDNQPQHF.

This clonotype was seen a single time. V is TRBV11-2 and J is TRBJ2-1, with D perhaps matching TRBD2 (7 bases). Germline lookup yields CDR1 SGHAT and CDR2 FQNNGV. Trimming shortened V by 8 bases and J by 4 bases, and 30 bases separated the two germline ends. The CDR3 is made up of 19 amino acids. The CDR3 sequence: CASLPRGARAGETYNEQFF. The CDR3 coding sequence is TGTGCCAGCTTACCTCGGGGGGCGCGTGCGGGAGAAACATACAATGAGCAGTTCTTC. The entire variable domain, with the rest obtained from reference TRBV11-2 and TRBJ2-1, is as follows: EAGVAQSPRYKIIEKRQSVAFWCNPISGHATLYWYQQILGQGPKLLIQFQNNGVVDDSQLPKDRFSAERLKGVDSTLKIQPAKLEDSAVYLCASLPRGARAGETYNEQFFGPGTRLTVL.

The chain couples TRBV21-1 to TRBJ2-7; TRBD1 was called by the table and not checked on the DNA. TRBV21-1 is shown as a pseudogene. The CDR3 spans 18 residues. The CDR3 DNA follows: TGTGCCAGCAGCCTCCACCACGGTCGCCGGGACATCTCCTACGAGCAGTACTTC. Its translation: CASSLHHGRRDISYEQYF.

V gene TRBV30 combines with J gene TRBJ2-1; unclear D gene. Germline loops: CDR1 GTSNPN, CDR2 SVGIG (reference sequence). The V end lost 0 bases, the J end lost 15 bases, and 12 bases lay between the germline ends. The CDR3 totals 11 residues. CDR3 sequence reads: CAWSVEAWRFF. The CDR3 DNA reads as TGTGCCTGGAGTGTAGAAGCTTGGCGGTTCTTC. Looking up the rest from reference TRBV30 and TRBJ2-1 gives the full variable domain: SQTIHQWPATLVQPVGSPLSLECTVEGTSNPNLYWYRQAAGRGLQLLFYSVGIGQISSEVPQNLSASRPQDRQFILSSKKLLLSDSGFYLCAWSVEAWRFFGPGTRLTVL.

The chain carries TRBV29-1 and TRBJ2-4, with unresolved D. Germline V gene lookup returns CDR1 SQVTM and CDR2 ANQGSEA. The CDR3 runs 13 residues. V was shortened by 3 bases and J by 2 bases, with 8 bases between the two germline ends. This CDR3 is CSVEARTKNIQYF. The CDR3 DNA follows: TGCAGCGTTGAGGCCAGGACCAAAAACATTCAGTACTTC.

This chain joins TRBV27 and TRBJ2-1, with D possibly called TRBD1 or TRBD2 (6 bases each). This CDR3 comprises 17 residues. Per the germline V gene, CDR1 is MNHEY and CDR2 is SMNVEV (reference sequence). V lost 5 bases and J lost 4, with 21 bases in between. The DNA of the CDR3 is TGTGCCAGCAGTACAGGGACTCAACGTACTTTTTACAATGAGCAGTTCTTC. This gives the protein CASSTGTQRTFYNEQFF.

This clonotype was detected many times. The chain joins TRBV15 to TRBJ1-4; 8 bases fit TRBD1. After removal of 4 bases from V and 3 bases from J, the junction contained 7 bases not matched to a gene. CDR1 and CDR2 from the germline V gene are LNHNV and YYDKDF (reference sequence). The CDR3 loop spans 16 amino acids. The CDR3 here is CATSKDRQGSNEKLFF. CDR3 DNA sequence: TGTGCCACCAGCAAAGACAGACAGGGGTCTAATGAAAAACTGTTTTTT. Full variable domain (remainder filled in from reference TRBV15 and TRBJ1-4): DAMVIQNPRYQVTQFGKPVTLSCSQTLNHNVMYWYQQKSSQAPKLLFHYYDKDFNNEADTPDNFQSRRPNTSFCFLDIRSPGLGDTAMYLCATSKDRQGSNEKLFFGSGTQLSVL.